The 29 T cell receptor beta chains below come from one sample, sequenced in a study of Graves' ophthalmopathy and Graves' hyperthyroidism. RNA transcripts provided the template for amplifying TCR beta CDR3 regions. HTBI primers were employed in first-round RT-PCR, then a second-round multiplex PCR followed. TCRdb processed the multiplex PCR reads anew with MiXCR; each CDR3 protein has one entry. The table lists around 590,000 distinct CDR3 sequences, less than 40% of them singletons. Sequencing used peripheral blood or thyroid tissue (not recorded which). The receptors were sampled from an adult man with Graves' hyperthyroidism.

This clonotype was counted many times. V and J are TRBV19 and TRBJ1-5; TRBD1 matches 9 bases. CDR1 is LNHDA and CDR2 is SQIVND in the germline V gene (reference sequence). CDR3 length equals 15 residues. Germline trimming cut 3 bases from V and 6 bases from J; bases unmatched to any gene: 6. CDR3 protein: CASSMRGTGPQPQHF. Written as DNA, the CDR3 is TGTGCCAGTAGTATGCGCGGGACAGGGCCTCAGCCCCAGCATTTT.

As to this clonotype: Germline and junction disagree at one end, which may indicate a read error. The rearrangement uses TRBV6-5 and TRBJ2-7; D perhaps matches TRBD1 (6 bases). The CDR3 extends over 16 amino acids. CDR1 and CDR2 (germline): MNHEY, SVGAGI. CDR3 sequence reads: CAISGTGYSSSHEQYF. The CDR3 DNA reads TGTGCCATCAGTGGAACAGGGTACTCTAGCTCCCACGAGCAGTACTTC.

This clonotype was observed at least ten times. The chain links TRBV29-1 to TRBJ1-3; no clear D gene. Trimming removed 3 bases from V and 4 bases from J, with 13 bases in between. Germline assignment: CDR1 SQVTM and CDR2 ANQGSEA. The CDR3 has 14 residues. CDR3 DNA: TGCAGCGTTGACGTCTCAGGCTCAGGAAACACCATATATTTT. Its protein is CSVDVSGSGNTIYF.

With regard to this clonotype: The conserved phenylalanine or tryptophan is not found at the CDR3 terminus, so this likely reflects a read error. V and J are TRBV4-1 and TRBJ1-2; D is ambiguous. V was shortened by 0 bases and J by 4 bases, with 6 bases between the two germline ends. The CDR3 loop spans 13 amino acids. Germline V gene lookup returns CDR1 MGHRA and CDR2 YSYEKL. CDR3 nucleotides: TGCGCCAGCAGCCAAGAAGGCAGCTATGGCTACACCTCC. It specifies CASSQEGSYGYTS.

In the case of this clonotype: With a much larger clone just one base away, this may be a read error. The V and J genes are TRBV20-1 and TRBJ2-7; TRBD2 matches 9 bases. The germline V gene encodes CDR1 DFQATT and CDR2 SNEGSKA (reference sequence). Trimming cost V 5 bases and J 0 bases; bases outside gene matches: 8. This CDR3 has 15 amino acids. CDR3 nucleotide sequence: TGCAGTGCTCAGGCTAGCGGGATAAGCTCCTACGAGCAGTACTTC. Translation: CSAQASGISSYEQYF.

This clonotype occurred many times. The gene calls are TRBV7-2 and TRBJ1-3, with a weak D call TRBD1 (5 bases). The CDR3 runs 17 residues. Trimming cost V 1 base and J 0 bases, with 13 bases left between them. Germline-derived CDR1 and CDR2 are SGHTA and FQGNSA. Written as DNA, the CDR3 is TGTGCCAGCAGCTTAGGTTGGGCGGGGGGCTCTGGAAACACCATATATTTT. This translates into CASSLGWAGGSGNTIYF.

CDR3 sequence reads: CSAWDSAFYGYTF. In nucleotides, the CDR3 is TGCAGTGCCTGGGACAGCGCCTTCTATGGCTACACCTTC. V gene TRBV20-1 combines with J gene TRBJ1-2; 7 bases agree with TRBD1. The CDR3 is 13 amino acids. The trim removed 6 bases at V and 4 bases at J, leaving 8 bases unmatched. Germline values: CDR1 DFQATT, CDR2 SNEGSKA (reference sequence).

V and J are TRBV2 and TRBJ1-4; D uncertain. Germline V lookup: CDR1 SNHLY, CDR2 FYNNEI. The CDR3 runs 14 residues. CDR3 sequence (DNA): TGTGCGTCCAAGTCGGCAGCAACTAATGAAAAACTGTTTTTT. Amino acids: CASKSAATNEKLFF.

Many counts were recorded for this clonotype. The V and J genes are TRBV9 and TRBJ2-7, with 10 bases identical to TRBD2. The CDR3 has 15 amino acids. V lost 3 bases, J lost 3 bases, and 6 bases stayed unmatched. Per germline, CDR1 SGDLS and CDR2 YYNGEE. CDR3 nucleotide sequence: TGTGCCAGCAGCGAAACCGGACTAGCGGACTACGAGCAGTACTTC. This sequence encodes CASSETGLADYEQYF.

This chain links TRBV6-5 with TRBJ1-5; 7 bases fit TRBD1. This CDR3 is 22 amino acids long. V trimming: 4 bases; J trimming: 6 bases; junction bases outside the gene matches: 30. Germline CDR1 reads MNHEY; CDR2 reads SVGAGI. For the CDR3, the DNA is TGTGCCAGCAGTTCGCCGGGACAGAAGAACACTGAATATTCCGAGTTGAGTCAGCCCCAGCATTTT. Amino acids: CASSSPGQKNTEYSELSQPQHF.

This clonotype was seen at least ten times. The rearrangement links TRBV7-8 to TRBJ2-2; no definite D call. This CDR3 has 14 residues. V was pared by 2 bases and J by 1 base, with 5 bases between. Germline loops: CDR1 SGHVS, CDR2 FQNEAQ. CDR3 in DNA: TGTGCCAGCAGCTTACAGGAGAACACCGGGGAGCTGTTTTTT. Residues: CASSLQENTGELFF.

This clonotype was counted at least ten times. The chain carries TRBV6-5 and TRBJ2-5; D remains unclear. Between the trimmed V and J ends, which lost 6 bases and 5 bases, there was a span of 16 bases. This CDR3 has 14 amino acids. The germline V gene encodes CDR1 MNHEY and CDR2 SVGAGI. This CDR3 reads CASRVRVSRETQYF. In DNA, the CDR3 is TGTGCCAGCAGGGTACGAGTCAGCCGGGAGACCCAGTACTTC.

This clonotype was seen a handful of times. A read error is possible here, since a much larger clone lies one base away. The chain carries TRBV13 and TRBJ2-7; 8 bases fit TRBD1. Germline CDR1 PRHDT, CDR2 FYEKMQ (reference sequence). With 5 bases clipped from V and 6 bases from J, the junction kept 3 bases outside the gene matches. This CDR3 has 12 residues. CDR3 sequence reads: CASSGDRGEQYF. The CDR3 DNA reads TGTGCCAGCAGCGGAGACAGGGGCGAGCAGTACTTC. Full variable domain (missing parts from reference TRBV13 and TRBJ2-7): AAGVIQSPRHLIKEKRETATLKCYPIPRHDTVYWYQQGPGQDPQFLISFYEKMQSDKGSIPDRFSAQQFSDYHSELNMSSLELGDSALYFCASSGDRGEQYFGPGTRLTVT.

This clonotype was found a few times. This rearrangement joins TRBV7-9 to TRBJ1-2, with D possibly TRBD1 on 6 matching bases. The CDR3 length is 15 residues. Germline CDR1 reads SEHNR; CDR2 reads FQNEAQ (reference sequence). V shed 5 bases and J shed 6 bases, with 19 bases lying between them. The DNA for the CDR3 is TGTGCCAGCAGCCCTGGACAGATGATACCAAATGGCTACACCTTC. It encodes CASSPGQMIPNGYTF. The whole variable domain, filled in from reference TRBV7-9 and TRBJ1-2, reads DTGVSQNPRHKITKRGQNVTFRCDPISEHNRLYWYRQTLGQGPEFLTYFQNEAQLEKSRLLSDRFSAERPKGSFSTLEIQRTEQGDSAMYLCASSPGQMIPNGYTFGSGTRLTVV.

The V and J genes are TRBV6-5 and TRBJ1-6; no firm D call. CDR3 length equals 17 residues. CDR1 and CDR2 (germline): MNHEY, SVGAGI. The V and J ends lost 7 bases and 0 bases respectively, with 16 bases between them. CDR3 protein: CASKVGAFSSYNSPLHF. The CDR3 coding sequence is TGTGCCAGCAAAGTGGGCGCTTTTAGCTCCTATAATTCACCCCTCCACTTT.

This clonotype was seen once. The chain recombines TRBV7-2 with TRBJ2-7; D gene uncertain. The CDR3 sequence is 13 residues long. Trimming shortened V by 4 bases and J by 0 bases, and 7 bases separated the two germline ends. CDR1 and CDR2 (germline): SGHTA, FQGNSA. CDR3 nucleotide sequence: TGTGCCAGCAGCTCAGTAGCCTCCTACGAGCAGTACTTC. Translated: CASSSVASYEQYF.

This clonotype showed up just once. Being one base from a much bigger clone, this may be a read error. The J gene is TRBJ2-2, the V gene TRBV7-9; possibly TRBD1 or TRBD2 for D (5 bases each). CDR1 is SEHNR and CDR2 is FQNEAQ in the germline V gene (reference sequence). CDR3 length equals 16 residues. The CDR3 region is CASSEESGTNTRELFF. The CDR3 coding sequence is TGTGCCAGCAGTGAGGAGTCCGGGACGAACACCAGGGAGCTGTTTTTT.

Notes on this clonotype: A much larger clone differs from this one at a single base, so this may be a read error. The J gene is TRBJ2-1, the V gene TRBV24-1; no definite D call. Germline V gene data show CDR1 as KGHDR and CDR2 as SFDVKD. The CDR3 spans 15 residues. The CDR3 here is CATSGYPSSYNEQLF. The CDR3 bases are TGTGCCACCAGTGGATACCCCTCCTCCTACAATGAGCAGCTCTTC.

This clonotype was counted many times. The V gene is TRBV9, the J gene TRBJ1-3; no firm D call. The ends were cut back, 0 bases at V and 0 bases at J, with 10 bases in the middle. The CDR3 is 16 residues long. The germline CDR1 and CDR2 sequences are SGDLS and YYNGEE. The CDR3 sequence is CASSVAPTSSGNTIYF. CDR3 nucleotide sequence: TGTGCCAGCAGCGTAGCTCCTACAAGCTCTGGAAACACCATATATTTT.

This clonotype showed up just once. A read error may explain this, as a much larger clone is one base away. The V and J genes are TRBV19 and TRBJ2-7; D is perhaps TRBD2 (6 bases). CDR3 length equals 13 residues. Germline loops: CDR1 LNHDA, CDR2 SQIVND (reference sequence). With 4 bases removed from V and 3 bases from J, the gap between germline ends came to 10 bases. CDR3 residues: CASSKGLHYEQYF. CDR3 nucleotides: TGTGCCAGTAGTAAGGGACTTCACTACGAGCAGTACTTC.

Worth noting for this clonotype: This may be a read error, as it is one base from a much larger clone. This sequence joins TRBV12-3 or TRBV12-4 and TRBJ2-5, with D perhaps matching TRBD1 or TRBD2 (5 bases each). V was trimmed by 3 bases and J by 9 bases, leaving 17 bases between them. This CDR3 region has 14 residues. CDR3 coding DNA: TGTGCCAGCAGTTTTGGTGCCAGGGTCGGGGCCCAGTACTTC. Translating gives CASSFGARVGAQYF.

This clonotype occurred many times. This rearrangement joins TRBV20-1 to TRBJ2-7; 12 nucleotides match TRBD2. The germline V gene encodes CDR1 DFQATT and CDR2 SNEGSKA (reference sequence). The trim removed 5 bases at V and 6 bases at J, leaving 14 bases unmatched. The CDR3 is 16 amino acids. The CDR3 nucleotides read TGCAGTGCTCCCCATCAGGTTCCTAGCGGGAGGGGCGAGCAGTACTTC. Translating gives CSAPHQVPSGRGEQYF.

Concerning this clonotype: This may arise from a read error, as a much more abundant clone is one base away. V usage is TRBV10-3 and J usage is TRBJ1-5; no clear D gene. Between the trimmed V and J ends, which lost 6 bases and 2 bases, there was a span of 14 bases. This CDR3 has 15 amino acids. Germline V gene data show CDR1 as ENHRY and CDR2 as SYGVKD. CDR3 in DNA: TGTGCCATCAGCTTGAGTTTCGGCGGCAATCAGCCCCAGCATTTT. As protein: CAISLSFGGNQPQHF.

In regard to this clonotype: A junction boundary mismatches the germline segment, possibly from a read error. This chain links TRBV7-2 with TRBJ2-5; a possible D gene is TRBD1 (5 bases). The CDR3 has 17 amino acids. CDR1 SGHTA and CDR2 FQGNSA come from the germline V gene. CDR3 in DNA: TGTGCCGGCAGACCCTTGTGGCGTGGAAGGGGCGGAGAGGCCCAGTACTTC. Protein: CAGRPLWRGRGGEAQYF.

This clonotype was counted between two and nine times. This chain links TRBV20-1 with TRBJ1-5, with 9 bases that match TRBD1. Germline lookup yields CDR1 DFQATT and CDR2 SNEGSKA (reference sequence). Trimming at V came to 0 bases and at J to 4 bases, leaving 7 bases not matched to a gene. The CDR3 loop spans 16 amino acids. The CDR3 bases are TGCAGTGCTAGAGATTTTCTGGGACAGGGTAATCAGCCCCAGCATTTT. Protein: CSARDFLGQGNQPQHF.

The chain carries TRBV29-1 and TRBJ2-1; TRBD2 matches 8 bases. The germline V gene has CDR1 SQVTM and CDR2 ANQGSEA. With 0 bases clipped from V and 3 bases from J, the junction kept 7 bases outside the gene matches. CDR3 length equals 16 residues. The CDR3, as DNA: TGCAGCGTTGAAGATCTCGGGAGCGGGGGCTACAATGAGCAGTTCTTC. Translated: CSVEDLGSGGYNEQFF.

CDR3 loop: CAGSSGQGIYEQYF. CDR3 nucleotide sequence: TGTGCGGGCTCTTCGGGGCAGGGAATCTACGAGCAGTACTTC. J is TRBJ2-7 and V is TRBV5-4; D may correspond to TRBD1 or TRBD2 (5 bases each). The CDR3 spans 14 residues. CDR1 is SGHNT, CDR2 YYREEE, per germline (reference sequence).

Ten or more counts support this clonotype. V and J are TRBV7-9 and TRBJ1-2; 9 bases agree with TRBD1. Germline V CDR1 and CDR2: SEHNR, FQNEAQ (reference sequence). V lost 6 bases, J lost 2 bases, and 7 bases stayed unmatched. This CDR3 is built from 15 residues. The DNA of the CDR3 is TGTGCCAGCAGGGACGGGACAGGGATGAACTATGGCTACACCTTC. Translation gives CASRDGTGMNYGYTF. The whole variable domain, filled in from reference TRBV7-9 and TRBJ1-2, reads DTGVSQNPRHKITKRGQNVTFRCDPISEHNRLYWYRQTLGQGPEFLTYFQNEAQLEKSRLLSDRFSAERPKGSFSTLEIQRTEQGDSAMYLCASRDGTGMNYGYTFGSGTRLTVV.

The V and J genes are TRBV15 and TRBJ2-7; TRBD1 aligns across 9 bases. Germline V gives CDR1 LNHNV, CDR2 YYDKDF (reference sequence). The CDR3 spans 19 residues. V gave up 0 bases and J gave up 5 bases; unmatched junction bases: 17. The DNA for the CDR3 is TGTGCCACCAGCAGAGATGGAGTAGGCGGGACAGGGAATGTCGACGAGCAGTACTTC. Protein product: CATSRDGVGGTGNVDEQYF.